Reported below is one TCR beta chain. Its antigen is still unknown. Method: immunoSEQ multiplex PCR; TCRdb's copy keeps in-frame clones and lacks some. The sample holds around 85,000 clones, 65% to 90% seen once. This specimen belongs to a study of T cell responses to AZD1222 COVID-19 vaccine. Study-level information: Pooling of second doses given at about 4 or about 12 weeks was done. Findings of the study overall: Following two doses of AZD1222, Spike-specific TCR breadth and depth rose. Only five to seven AZD1222 recipients were seropositive at baseline.

The sequences come from peripheral blood, collected on day 0 of AZD1222 vaccination. The source is an adult in good health.

This CDR3 is CASSSGAEGYTF. The CDR3 DNA is TGTGCCAGCAGCTCGGGCGCGGAGGGCTACACCTTC. V usage is TRBV5-5 and J usage is TRBJ1-2; D gene uncertain. Deletions cut 3 bases from V and 8 bases from J, with 11 bases between. From germline, CDR1 is SGHKS and CDR2 YYEKEE (reference sequence). The CDR3 sequence is 12 residues long.